This entry is about one TCR beta chain. Looked up from germline, CDR1 is LGHNA and CDR2 is YSLEER. V trimming: 1 base; J trimming: 4 bases; junction bases outside the gene matches: 4. This CDR3 spans 15 amino acids. This sample was included in a study of blood T cell repertoires in COVID-19. The overall study: Samples representing acute and convalescent COVID-19 were sourced from the United States, Italy and Spain. T cells, B-cell-depleted T cells, or PBMCs provided the cDNA or gDNA that served as material.

In the original analysis: Amplifying reference gene primers gave estimates of nucleated cell counts. Assay used: immunoSEQ multiplex PCR; TCRdb lists only in-frame clones, some missing. V and J calls and clone size are those listed in that table; D and trimming were worked out from the DNA. The repertoire holds about 120,000 clones, with about 86% as singletons. This sequence originates from a woman aged 45-65 years with active or convalescent COVID-19. The chain recombines TRBV4-3 with TRBJ2-7; 10 bases agree with TRBD1. The sequenced material came from peripheral blood. In nucleotides, the CDR3 is TGCGCCAGCAGCCAAGTAGCGGGACAGGGGTACGAGCAGTACTTC. This translates into CASSQVAGQGYEQYF.